The clone carrying this TCR beta chain has just a few counts. Each CDR3 protein is one row after TCRdb ran MiXCR on the RACE reads. The profile covers around 260,000 distinct CDR3 sequences, with about 8.1% appearing a single time and 2% to 3% taken by the ten largest. This sample's time point: pre-sensitization, week 0. Treatment: therapeutic diphenylcyclopropenone sensitization with weekly scalp DPC. The data are from a study of human T cells and chemical hapten exposure. This specimen consisted of whole blood, obtained in connection with sensitization to the hapten diphenylcyclopropenone (DPC). The clonotype comes from a woman aged 40 to 50 with alopecia areata. Some clones in this sample may be carry-over from other donors' samples.

CDR3 coding DNA: TGTGCCAGTGGGCGAGAGACCCAGTACTTC. Protein: CASGRETQYF. The rearrangement joins TRBV7-8 to TRBJ2-5; D call uncertain. V lost 9 bases and J lost 4, with 6 bases in between. There are 10 residues in the CDR3. From germline, CDR1 is SGHVS and CDR2 FQNEAQ.